This T cell receptor beta chain was captured in a study of blood T cell repertoires in COVID-19. As for the study in general: The United States, Italy and Spain provided the acute and convalescent COVID-19 samples. Nucleic acid was either cDNA or gDNA, and it came from T cells, B-cell-depleted T cells, or PBMCs.

In the study's own analysis: Reference gene primer amplification gave estimated nucleated cell counts. Profiling relied on immunoSEQ multiplex PCR, and the TCRdb table lists in-frame clones only, not all of them. The DNA was the basis for D and trimming; V, J and clone size are from that table. The repertoire has approximately 500,000 clones, roughly 89% of them found once; the top ten carry roughly 0.92%. The CDR3 is 13 amino acids. V shed 6 bases and J 2 bases; nucleotides not matched to a gene: 2. The Seattle site enrolled patients during active infection and followed them longitudinally. The chain combines TRBV12-3 or TRBV12-4 with TRBJ2-5; 8 nucleotides agree with TRBD1. The clonotype comes from a man aged 18 to 30 with COVID-19, enrolled during active disease. Sequenced input: peripheral blood. In DNA form, the CDR3 reads TGTGCCAGCAGATGGACAGGGCAAGAGACCCAGTACTTC. Encoded protein: CASRWTGQETQYF.